These 3 T cell receptor beta chains came from one sample sequenced in a study of T cell repertoires in cytomegalovirus infection. One entry per CDR3 protein, called by TCRdb with MiXCR from the reads. The sample gives about 320,000 distinct CDR3 sequences, 9% to 9.5% of which show up once; around 4% is in the top ten. The source material was PBMCs. All receptors come from a human donor in good health (CMV status not recorded). Some clones in this sample may be carry-over from other donors' samples.

This clonotype was seen ten or more times. The rearrangement joins TRBV7-3 to TRBJ1-1, with D maybe TRBD1 (5 bases). CDR3 length: 16 amino acids. Trimming pared 5 bases from V and 1 base from J, leaving 17 bases between. The germline gives CDR1 SGHTA, CDR2 FQGTGA. As DNA, the CDR3 is TGTGCCAGCAGCCTCCTAAGGGGAGTGACGAACACTGAAGCTTTCTTT. Protein product: CASSLLRGVTNTEAFF.

At least ten counts were recorded for this clonotype. The chain carries TRBV7-2 and TRBJ1-1, with 8 nucleotides matching TRBD1. This CDR3 spans 14 amino acids. With 3 bases clipped from V and 3 bases from J, the junction kept 3 bases outside the gene matches. Germline CDR1 SGHTA, CDR2 FQGNSA. The CDR3 DNA follows: TGTGCCAGCAGCTTTGGACAGGGACACACTGAAGCTTTCTTT. This sequence encodes CASSFGQGHTEAFF. Filled out from reference TRBV7-2 and TRBJ1-1, the complete variable domain reads GAGVSQSPSNKVTEKGKDVELRCDPISGHTALYWYRQSLGQGLEFLIYFQGNSAPDKSGLPSDRFSAERTGGSVSTLTIQRTQQEDSAVYLCASSFGQGHTEAFFGQGTRLTVV.

The rearrangement joins TRBV11-1 to TRBJ2-1, with TRBD1 matching over 8 bases. Trimming took 1 base from V and 12 from J; bases not matched to a gene: 8. This CDR3 comprises 14 residues. Germline values: CDR1 SGHAT, CDR2 FQDESV (reference sequence). Written as DNA, the CDR3 is TGTGCCAGCAGCTTAGGACAGGGGACCAACAGGCAGTTCTTC. Its translation: CASSLGQGTNRQFF.